This TCR beta chain was obtained from a study of T cell responses to AZD1222 COVID-19 vaccine. Findings and caveats of the study: Spike-specific TCR depth and breadth grew after two AZD1222 doses.

V lost 1 base to trimming and J lost 8 bases, with 18 bases between them. The CDR3 totals 16 residues. CDR1 is SGHAT, CDR2 FQNNGV, per germline. This table comes from immunoSEQ multiplex PCR, and its TCRdb copy is limited to in-frame clones, with some not included. The table includes 150,000 to 200,000 clones, 94% detected once. A note on this clone: Its antigen is currently unknown.

The chain recombines TRBV11-2 with TRBJ1-3, with unresolved D. The receptor was derived from an adult in good health. Material: peripheral blood, obtained on day 0 of AZD1222 vaccination. The CDR3 region is CASSLGREGGLDTIYF. The CDR3 DNA is TGTGCCAGCAGCTTAGGCCGGGAGGGCGGTTTGGACACCATATATTTT.